Listed below are T cell receptor beta chains from one sample, sequenced in a study of identical twins. TCRdb re-analysed the 5' RACE reads in MiXCR, keeping a single row per CDR3 protein. In the table there are about 520,000 distinct CDR3 sequences, approximately 22% of which are singletons. These same records also appear under a second study, on T cells expressing NK-cell markers.

The sample consisted of CD4+ T cells sorted from blood. Receptors were obtained from a woman aged 18-29 years in good health. Both conserved end residues are part of each CDR3. The order of the fields is J gene, clone size, V gene, CDR3 protein. Some rows mark clone size as missing; the rest say once, few, many or name a class of expanded clone.

J: TRBJ1-2
size: -
V: TRBV5-1
CDR3: CASSSRPQDGGYTF

J: TRBJ2-7
size: few
V: TRBV5-1
CDR3: CASSLGSTPYEQYF

J: TRBJ2-1
size: few
V: TRBV5-1
CDR3: CASRASSGTYNEQFF

J: TRBJ2-7
size: many
V: TRBV29-1
CDR3: CSVEDGASYEQYF

J: TRBJ1-4
size: -
V: TRBV3-1
CDR3: CASGYRASTNEKLFF

J: TRBJ2-7
size: -
V: TRBV5-1
CDR3: CASSDPRTLDEQYF

J: TRBJ2-4
size: -
V: TRBV20-1
CDR3: CGATRTQGDIQYF

J: TRBJ2-1
size: few
V: TRBV5-1
CDR3: CASSLQGAGAYNEQFF

J: TRBJ1-4
size: many
V: TRBV20-1
CDR3: CSASGTGNEKLFF

J: TRBJ1-2
size: few
V: TRBV9
CDR3: CASSSDERTGYYGYTF

J: TRBJ1-1
size: few
V: TRBV28
CDR3: CASSWSGSEAFF

J: TRBJ1-3
size: many
V: TRBV6-1
CDR3: CASSEGRRISGNTIYF

J: TRBJ2-5
size: few
V: TRBV6-5
CDR3: CASSHGGTGVGTQYF

J: TRBJ2-4
size: many
V: TRBV6-2/TRBV6-3
CDR3: CASKVKNIQYF

J: TRBJ2-5
size: -
V: TRBV5-6
CDR3: CASSPRAAEETQYF

J: TRBJ2-1
size: -
V: TRBV20-1
CDR3: CSARRGRNEQFF

J: TRBJ2-1
size: -
V: TRBV7-9
CDR3: CASRSGTSGGSYNEQFF

J: TRBJ1-1
size: -
V: TRBV7-9
CDR3: CASSSWASDTEAFF

J: TRBJ1-1
size: many
V: TRBV5-4
CDR3: CASSLDPNTEAFF

J: TRBJ2-1
size: -
V: TRBV20-1
CDR3: CSARLVADNEQFF

J: TRBJ2-3
size: -
V: TRBV6-1
CDR3: CASLIPGTDTQYF

J: TRBJ2-1
size: -
V: TRBV5-1
CDR3: CASSVTGTSGRRNEQFF

J: TRBJ2-1
size: -
V: TRBV9
CDR3: CASSRFPSGGANEQFF